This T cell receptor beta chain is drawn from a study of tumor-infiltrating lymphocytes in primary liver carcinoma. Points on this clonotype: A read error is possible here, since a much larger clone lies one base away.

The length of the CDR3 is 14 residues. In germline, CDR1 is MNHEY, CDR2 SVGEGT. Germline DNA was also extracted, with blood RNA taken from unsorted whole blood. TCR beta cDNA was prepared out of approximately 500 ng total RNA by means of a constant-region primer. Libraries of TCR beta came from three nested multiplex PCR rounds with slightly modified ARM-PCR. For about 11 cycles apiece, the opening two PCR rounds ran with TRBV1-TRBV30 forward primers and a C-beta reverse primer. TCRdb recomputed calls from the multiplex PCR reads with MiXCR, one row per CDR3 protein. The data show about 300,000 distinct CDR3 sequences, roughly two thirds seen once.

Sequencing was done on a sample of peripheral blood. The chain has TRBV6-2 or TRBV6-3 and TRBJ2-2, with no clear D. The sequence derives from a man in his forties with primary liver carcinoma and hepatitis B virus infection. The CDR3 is CDSSYSLRTGELFF. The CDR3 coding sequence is TGTGACAGCAGTTACTCCCTAAGGACCGGGGAGCTGTTTTTT.